Listed here are 23 T cell receptor beta chains from one sample, sequenced in a study of cytomegalovirus exposure and HLA in healthy donors. PCR employed 60 Vbeta and 13 Jbeta primers. Profiling relied on immunoSEQ multiplex PCR, and the TCRdb table lists in-frame clones only, not all of them. The repertoire holds 85,000 to 130,000 clones, with 9.5% to 13% as singletons. Source material: PBMCs. The origin of the receptors is a man aged 35 to 55 in good health and CMV-seropositive.

The chain carries TRBV15 and TRBJ1-2; no reliable D call. This CDR3 comprises 12 residues. V was trimmed by 0 bases and J by 7 bases, leaving 6 bases between them. From germline, CDR1 is LNHNV and CDR2 YYDKDF (reference sequence). The CDR3 sequence: CATSRETAGYTF. The CDR3 nucleotides are TGTGCCACCAGCAGAGAGACTGCTGGCTACACCTTC. Looking up the rest from reference TRBV15 and TRBJ1-2 gives the full variable domain: DAMVIQNPRYQVTQFGKPVTLSCSQTLNHNVMYWYQQKSSQAPKLLFHYYDKDFNNEADTPDNFQSRRPNTSFCFLDIRSPGLGDTAMYLCATSRETAGYTFGSGTRLTVV.

This clone was found a few times. The V gene is TRBV30, the J gene TRBJ2-7; D is undetermined. The V and J ends lost 0 bases and 5 bases respectively, with 5 bases between them. Per the germline V gene, CDR1 is GTSNPN and CDR2 is SVGIG (reference sequence). CDR3 size: 11 residues. The CDR3 sequence is CAWSVNHEQYF. CDR3 DNA: TGTGCCTGGAGTGTTAATCACGAGCAGTACTTC.

V gene TRBV29-1 combines with J gene TRBJ1-3, with 10 bases lining up with TRBD1. With 8 bases clipped from V and 0 bases from J, the junction kept 4 bases outside the gene matches. Germline V gene data show CDR1 as SQVTM and CDR2 as ANQGSEA. This CDR3 has 14 amino acids. The CDR3 is CSIGTGDSGNTIYF. CDR3 DNA: TGCAGCATCGGGACAGGGGACTCTGGAAACACCATATATTTT.

In its sample, this clone was seen a few times. The chain recombines TRBV6-4 with TRBJ2-1, with TRBD1 matching over 9 bases. Germline trimming cut 6 bases from V and 4 bases from J; bases unmatched to any gene: 7. Germline V CDR1 and CDR2: MRHNA, SNTAGT. This CDR3 contains 15 residues. The CDR3 DNA follows: TGTGCCAGCAGCCAACAGGGGGCGCCTTACAATGAGCAGTTCTTC. Its translation is CASSQQGAPYNEQFF.

This clone was recorded a few times. The chain employs TRBV7-8 and TRBJ2-7; D remains unclear. Trimming shortened V by 2 bases and J by 5 bases, and 7 bases separated the two germline ends. The CDR3 contains 12 residues. Per germline, CDR1 SGHVS and CDR2 FQNEAQ. This CDR3 reads CASSLSGDEQYF. The CDR3 DNA follows: TGTGCCAGCAGCTTATCAGGCGACGAGCAGTACTTC. The whole variable domain, remainder taken from reference TRBV7-8 and TRBJ2-7, is GAGVSQSPRYKVAKRGQDVALRCDPISGHVSLFWYQQALGQGPEFLTYFQNEAQLDKSGLPSDRFFAERPEGSVSTLKIQRTQQEDSAVYLCASSLSGDEQYFGPGTRLTVT.

About this clone: The same CDR3 arises from other DNA sequences in this sample as well. The chain combines TRBV29-1 with TRBJ2-1; 10 bases line up with TRBD2. The V gene end was trimmed by 5 bases and the J gene end by 0 bases; junction bases not matched to a gene: 1. The CDR3 is 14 amino acids. Germline CDR1 and CDR2: SQVTM and ANQGSEA. CDR3 sequence reads: CSVPSGSSYNEQFF. In DNA, the CDR3 is TGCAGCGTTCCTAGCGGGAGCTCCTACAATGAGCAGTTCTTC.

This sequence joins TRBV21-1 and TRBJ2-6; no DNA check was done on the table's D call, TRBD2. TRBV21-1 counts as a pseudogene. This CDR3 has 14 amino acids. The CDR3 spells CASTYNSGANVLTF. The DNA for the CDR3 is TGTGCCAGCACCTATAACTCTGGGGCCAACGTCCTGACTTTC.

The chain recombines TRBV28 with TRBJ2-1, with D possibly TRBD2 on 6 matching bases. The CDR3 loop spans 15 amino acids. Germline V CDR1 and CDR2: MDHEN, SYDVKM. The V end lost 5 bases, the J end lost 3 bases, and 14 bases lay between the germline ends. The CDR3 protein is CASSPLAVGYNEQFF. CDR3 DNA sequence: TGTGCCAGCAGTCCACTAGCAGTCGGCTACAATGAGCAGTTCTTC.

This clone has just a few counts. V gene TRBV11-3 combines with J gene TRBJ2-7, with 9 bases that match TRBD2. The V gene end was trimmed by 4 bases and the J gene end by 6 bases; junction bases not matched to a gene: 10. The CDR3 spans 15 residues. Germline V lookup: CDR1 SGHNT, CDR2 YENEEA. The CDR3 spells CASSSYLAGAAEQYF. The CDR3 region has the DNA TGTGCCAGCAGCTCCTACTTAGCGGGAGCTGCCGAGCAGTACTTC.

The chain carries TRBV6-5 and TRBJ2-3; maybe TRBD2 (5 bases). The CDR3 totals 13 residues. With 6 bases removed from V and 0 bases from J, the gap between germline ends came to 7 bases. CDR1 is MNHEY, CDR2 SVGAGI, per germline. The CDR3 DNA is TGTGCCAGCAGGTCGGGGAGCACAGATACGCAGTATTTT. Amino acids: CASRSGSTDTQYF.

This chain uses TRBV29-1 with TRBJ2-3, with 8 bases that match TRBD1. CDR1 and CDR2 (germline): SQVTM, ANQGSEA. The CDR3 totals 16 residues. The ends lost 5 bases at V and 2 bases at J; junction bases unmatched: 12. The CDR3 protein is CSVLTAGTGATDTQYF. CDR3 nucleotide sequence: TGCAGCGTTCTTACCGCCGGGACAGGAGCCACAGATACGCAGTATTTT.

The genes are TRBV2 and TRBJ2-2; TRBD1 is a possible D gene (6 bases). Per the germline V gene, CDR1 is SNHLY and CDR2 is FYNNEI. V lost 10 bases to trimming and J lost 3 bases, with 24 bases between them. This CDR3 comprises 17 residues. The CDR3 reads CAKIGQLFVGDTGELFF. CDR3 DNA sequence: TGTGCCAAAATAGGACAGCTTTTTGTGGGGGACACCGGGGAGCTGTTTTTT.

J is TRBJ2-3 and V is TRBV28; a possible D gene is TRBD2 (6 bases). The CDR3 sequence is 12 residues long. Trimming shortened V by 6 bases and J by 3 bases, and 7 bases separated the two germline ends. Germline values: CDR1 MDHEN, CDR2 SYDVKM. As DNA, the CDR3 is TGTGCCAGCAGGGGACTTACAGATACGCAGTATTTT. Translated, it gives CASRGLTDTQYF.

V and J are TRBV15 and TRBJ1-1; D ambiguous. CDR1 is LNHNV, CDR2 YYDKDF, per germline (reference sequence). With 0 bases removed from V and 7 bases from J, the gap between germline ends came to 3 bases. The CDR3 consists of 11 residues. This CDR3 is CATSRDYEAFF. The CDR3 coding sequence is TGTGCCACCAGCAGAGATTATGAAGCTTTCTTT.

This rearrangement joins TRBV18 to TRBJ2-1; 10 bases align to TRBD1. Germline CDR1 reads KGHSH; CDR2 reads LQKENI. The CDR3 contains 13 residues. V dropped 2 bases and J dropped 15; count of bases not matched to a gene: 7. CDR3 residues: CASSPADRGLPFF. In DNA form, the CDR3 reads TGTGCCAGCTCACCAGCCGACAGGGGGCTTCCGTTCTTC.

This clone was observed a handful of times. The chain employs TRBV5-6 and TRBJ2-7; 14 bases line up with TRBD2. The trim removed 3 bases at V and 4 bases at J, leaving 3 bases unmatched. Germline V lookup: CDR1 SGHDT, CDR2 YYEEEE. The CDR3 loop spans 15 amino acids. The CDR3 protein is CASSWGTSGRYEQYF. The CDR3 nucleotides read TGTGCCAGCAGCTGGGGGACTAGCGGGAGATACGAGCAGTACTTC.

Only a few counts were recorded for this clone. This rearrangement joins TRBV4-1 to TRBJ1-2; D remains unclear. Germline CDR1 reads MGHRA; CDR2 reads YSYEKL. The CDR3 runs 13 residues. With 4 bases removed from V and 6 bases from J, the gap between germline ends came to 12 bases. DNA for the CDR3: TGCGCCAGCAGCCCCCGCGAATTTCATGGCTACACCTTC. This sequence encodes CASSPREFHGYTF.

The chain links TRBV10-2 to TRBJ1-4; tentative D call: TRBD1 (5 bases). Between the trimmed V and J ends, which lost 5 bases and 6 bases, there was a span of 7 bases. This CDR3 is built from 12 residues. Germline CDR1 and CDR2: WSHSY and SAAADI. CDR3 nucleotide sequence: TGCGCCAGCAGTCAGGGTTATGAAAAACTGTTTTTT. It encodes CASSQGYEKLFF.

There are a few counts of this clone. This chain uses TRBV7-9 with TRBJ1-4; unclear D gene. V was cut by 3 bases and J by 0 bases, with 11 bases left in between. The CDR3 length is 16 residues. Germline V gene data show CDR1 as SEHNR and CDR2 as FQNEAQ (reference sequence). CDR3 in DNA: TGTGCCAGCAGCTTTTCTCGGGTTGCAACTAATGAAAAACTGTTTTTT. It yields the protein CASSFSRVATNEKLFF.

The chain carries TRBV7-8 and TRBJ2-4; D is possibly TRBD2 (5 bases). The CDR3 consists of 18 residues. Germline loops: CDR1 SGHVS, CDR2 FQNEAQ. V lost 1 base, J lost 1 base, and 17 bases lay in between. CDR3 nucleotides: TGTGCCAGCAGCTTAGAAAATGGACTCCTACGGGCCAAAAACATTCAGTACTTC. Translating it yields CASSLENGLLRAKNIQYF.

V is TRBV29-1 and J is TRBJ1-5, with no clear D. Trimming removed 6 bases at V and 4 bases at J, with 13 bases between. Germline V gene data show CDR1 as SQVTM and CDR2 as ANQGSEA. The length of the CDR3 is 13 residues. CDR3 residues: CSVRQTTNQPQHF. CDR3 DNA: TGCAGCGTAAGGCAGACAACAAATCAGCCCCAGCATTTT.

There are a few counts of this clone. This sequence joins TRBV9 and TRBJ2-2; D unresolved. Germline V lookup: CDR1 SGDLS, CDR2 YYNGEE. The CDR3 is 13 amino acids. The V and J ends lost 3 bases and 7 bases respectively, with 10 bases between them. The CDR3 DNA is TGTGCCAGCAGCGCGCCGGTCGGCGGGGAGCTGTTTTTT. Protein sequence: CASSAPVGGELFF.

This clone was seen more than once but under ten times. The V and J genes are TRBV15 and TRBJ2-3, with 7 bases identical to TRBD2. Germline trimming cut 9 bases from V and 2 bases from J; bases unmatched to any gene: 8. The germline V gene encodes CDR1 LNHNV and CDR2 YYDKDF (reference sequence). CDR3 length: 14 residues. CDR3 amino acids: CATSEGRDTDTQYF. For the CDR3, the DNA is TGTGCCACTTCGGAAGGGAGGGACACAGATACGCAGTATTTT.